Presented here are 8 T cell receptor beta chains from one specimen sequenced in a study of cytomegalovirus exposure and HLA in healthy donors. PCR was performed using 60 Vbeta and 13 Jbeta primers. Measured with immunoSEQ multiplex PCR; TCRdb has only the in-frame clones, and not every one. The table includes under 200,000 clones, roughly 79% detected once. Sample: PBMCs. The origin of the receptors is a woman between 45 and 65 years old in good health and CMV-seropositive.

The chain carries TRBV27 and TRBJ1-2, with 7 nucleotides matching TRBD1. V trimming: 5 bases; J trimming: 6 bases; junction bases outside the gene matches: 12. The CDR3 is 15 residues long. Germline CDR1 is MNHEY and CDR2 is SMNVEV (reference sequence). The CDR3 nucleotides read TGTGCCAGCAGTCCCACGGCGGACAGGCCCGATGGCTACACCTTC. Its protein is CASSPTADRPDGYTF.

This CDR3 is CASKHGGNTEAFF. Written as DNA, the CDR3 is TGTGCCAGCAAGCACGGGGGGAACACTGAAGCTTTCTTT. The J gene is TRBJ1-1, the V gene TRBV6-5; D possibly corresponds to TRBD1 (5 bases). The length of the CDR3 is 13 residues. Germline CDR1 MNHEY, CDR2 SVGAGI. Trimming removed 7 bases at V and 1 base at J, with 10 bases between.

The chain uses TRBV5-6 and TRBJ1-1; D may be TRBD1 (5 bases). V was cut by 6 bases and J by 6 bases, with 21 bases left in between. The CDR3 length is 15 residues. CDR1 and CDR2 from the germline V gene are SGHDT and YYEEEE. CDR3 loop: CASNFKGGGRSEAFF. CDR3 DNA: TGTGCCAGCAATTTCAAAGGCGGGGGGAGGTCTGAAGCTTTCTTT.

The chain recombines TRBV7-9 with TRBJ2-3, with 7 bases lining up with TRBD2. J lost 2 bases, V lost 2 bases, and 10 bases had no gene match. CDR1 SEHNR and CDR2 FQNEAQ come from the germline V gene (reference sequence). The CDR3 loop spans 17 amino acids. The CDR3 DNA sequence: TGTGCCAGCAGCTTAAGGAAGCTAGCGGCTTACACAGATACGCAGTATTTT. It translates to CASSLRKLAAYTDTQYF. Variable domain in full (rest from reference TRBV7-9 and TRBJ2-3): DTGVSQNPRHKITKRGQNVTFRCDPISEHNRLYWYRQTLGQGPEFLTYFQNEAQLEKSRLLSDRFSAERPKGSFSTLEIQRTEQGDSAMYLCASSLRKLAAYTDTQYFGPGTRLTVL.

This CDR3 reads CASSLENRGTEAFF. The CDR3 DNA follows: TGCGCCAGCAGCTTGGAGAACAGGGGTACTGAAGCTTTCTTT. The chain joins TRBV5-1 to TRBJ1-1, with TRBD1 matching 7 bases. The ends lost 0 bases at V and 5 bases at J; junction bases unmatched: 4. The germline V gene encodes CDR1 SGHRS and CDR2 YFSETQ. This CDR3 has 14 residues.

The chain links TRBV7-2 to TRBJ2-7, with 7 positions matching TRBD2. J lost 13 bases, V lost 1 base, and 7 bases had no gene match. The germline V gene encodes CDR1 SGHTA and CDR2 FQGNSA. The CDR3 is made up of 12 amino acids. CDR3 loop: CASSLGGSGKYF. The CDR3 nucleotides read TGTGCCAGCAGCTTAGGCGGGAGTGGAAAATACTTC.

A single count supports this clone. This chain connects TRBV4-3 to TRBJ2-3; D possibly corresponds to TRBD2 (5 bases). Germline V gene lookup returns CDR1 LGHNA and CDR2 YSLEER. The CDR3 is 13 amino acids. The ends were cut back, 5 bases at V and 3 bases at J, with 9 bases in the middle. The CDR3: CASSALETDTQYF. DNA of the CDR3: TGCGCCAGCAGCGCACTAGAGACAGATACGCAGTATTTT.

This chain joins TRBV2 and TRBJ1-2; D unclear. This CDR3 spans 12 amino acids. The ends were cut back, 8 bases at V and 5 bases at J, with 12 bases in the middle. Germline loops: CDR1 SNHLY, CDR2 FYNNEI. This CDR3 is CASEEDGYGYTF. The CDR3 nucleotides are TGTGCCAGCGAGGAGGATGGGTATGGCTACACCTTC.